This T cell receptor beta chain was profiled in a study of identical twins. Study-level results: Models underestimated TCR alpha sharing (out-of-frame) in monozygotic twins.

CDR3 length equals 13 residues. Germline CDR1 MNHEY, CDR2 SVGAGI. V lost 0 bases and J 10 bases, leaving 9 bases between the germline ends. From the 5' RACE reads, TCRdb called clonotypes with MiXCR, one entry per CDR3 protein. Among 600,000 to 850,000 distinct CDR3 sequences listed, 18% were seen once. This clonotype was counted a few times. What it binds is unknown. This sample also belongs to another study, concerning T cells expressing NK-cell markers.

The chain carries TRBV6-5 and TRBJ1-4, with D perhaps TRBD1 (5 bases). Sequencing was carried out using PBMCs. The clonotype originates from a woman aged 18-29 years in good health. CDR3 nucleotides: TGTGCCAGCAGTTACTCGGGGGAGGGAAAACTGTTTTTT. The encoded protein is CASSYSGEGKLFF.